The next 23 T cell receptor beta chains were all read from a single sample in a study of blood T cells in healthy people across ages. Alongside a J-beta primer mix, a sample-barcoded 5' primer served in a second PCR lasting roughly 7 to 11 cycles. Each CDR3 protein gets one entry after TCRdb re-called the 5' RACE reads with MiXCR. The sample consists of over 1,500,000 distinct CDR3 sequences, about 49% of them appearing once. Sequenced: blood. These receptors were collected from a woman in her thirties or forties in good health.

V usage is TRBV10-3 and J usage is TRBJ2-5; 8 bases match TRBD2. Germline assignment: CDR1 ENHRY and CDR2 SYGVKD. The CDR3 runs 13 residues. Trimming at V came to 8 bases and at J to 1 base, leaving 3 bases not matched to a gene. The CDR3 is CAIARGGQETQYF. The CDR3 coding sequence is TGTGCCATCGCCCGGGGGGGCCAAGAGACCCAGTACTTC.

J is TRBJ2-1 and V is TRBV28; 12 nucleotides align to TRBD2. CDR1 is MDHEN, CDR2 SYDVKM, per germline. This CDR3 is 16 amino acids long. Trimming at V came to 7 bases and at J to 8 bases, leaving 12 bases not matched to a gene. CDR3 sequence reads: CASMGLTRTSGDEQFF. Here the CDR3 DNA reads TGTGCCAGCATGGGGCTTACTAGGACTAGCGGGGATGAGCAGTTCTTC. The full variable domain, completed using reference TRBV28 and TRBJ2-1, is DVKVTQSSRYLVKRTGEKVFLECVQDMDHENMFWYRQDPGLGLRLIYFSYDVKMKEKGDIPEGYSVSREKKERFSLILESASTNQTSMYLCASMGLTRTSGDEQFFGPGTRLTVL.

The genes are TRBV7-3 and TRBJ2-1; D gene unclear. V lost 4 bases and J 4 bases, leaving 14 bases between the germline ends. The CDR3 covers 15 residues. CDR1 is SGHTA and CDR2 is FQGTGA in the germline V gene. The CDR3: CASSSQVGKYNEQFF. In nucleotides, the CDR3 is TGTGCCAGCAGCTCCCAGGTGGGGAAGTACAATGAGCAGTTCTTC.

The chain couples TRBV3-1 to TRBJ2-3, with D perhaps TRBD1 (6 bases). CDR1 and CDR2 from the germline V gene are LGHDT and YNNKEL (reference sequence). CDR3 length: 14 residues. V was cut by 1 base and J by 12 bases, with 17 bases left in between. The CDR3 spells CASSQGSEAGVQYF. CDR3 in DNA: TGTGCCAGCAGCCAAGGCAGTGAAGCAGGGGTACAGTATTTT.

Remarks on this clonotype: Germline and junction disagree at one end, which may indicate a read error. The V and J genes are TRBV20-1 and TRBJ2-1; TRBD2 matches 7 bases. The CDR3 has 11 residues. Germline lookup yields CDR1 DFQATT and CDR2 SNEGSKA (reference sequence). CDR3 sequence (DNA): TGCAGTGCTAGTAAGCGGGATGAGCATTTCTTC. Its protein is CSASKRDEHFF.

The V gene is TRBV4-1, the J gene TRBJ1-2; TRBD1 matches 9 bases. The CDR3 loop spans 15 amino acids. J was trimmed by 10 bases and V by 1 base; bases with no gene match: 10. The germline CDR1 and CDR2 sequences are MGHRA and YSYEKL. CDR3 loop: CASSQGDRAVRDYTF. The CDR3 bases are TGCGCCAGCAGCCAAGGGGACAGGGCCGTGAGGGACTACACCTTC.

The V call is TRBV12-3 or TRBV12-4, the J call TRBJ1-4; possibly TRBD1 for D (5 bases). Trimming left V 6 bases short and J 7 bases short, with 18 bases between. This CDR3 spans 15 amino acids. The CDR3 sequence: CASRSGTLSGEKLFF. For the CDR3, the DNA is TGTGCCAGCAGGTCCGGGACCCTGTCGGGTGAAAAACTGTTTTTT.

The V call is TRBV20-1, the J call TRBJ1-2; perhaps TRBD1 as D (6 bases). Trimming cost V 6 bases and J 1 base, with 15 bases left between them. From germline, CDR1 is DFQATT and CDR2 SNEGSKA (reference sequence). The CDR3 spans 14 residues. The chain's CDR3 is CSAHWGGGNYGYTF. The CDR3 bases are TGCAGTGCCCATTGGGGAGGGGGTAACTATGGCTACACCTTC.

This clonotype was seen only a few times. V is TRBV7-2 and J is TRBJ2-5, with D unclear. Per the germline V gene, CDR1 is SGHTA and CDR2 is FQGNSA. The V and J ends lost 1 base and 5 bases respectively, with 14 bases between them. The CDR3 has 15 residues. CDR3 nucleotides: TGTGCCAGCAGCTTAGGAGACAACCGACGGGAGACCCAGTACTTC. Amino acid sequence: CASSLGDNRRETQYF. Together with reference TRBV7-2 and TRBJ2-5, the CDR3 gives the full variable domain: GAGVSQSPSNKVTEKGKDVELRCDPISGHTALYWYRQSLGQGLEFLIYFQGNSAPDKSGLPSDRFSAERTGGSVSTLTIQRTQQEDSAVYLCASSLGDNRRETQYFGPGTRLLVL.

The chain combines TRBV2 with TRBJ1-2, with 8 bases lining up with TRBD1. The CDR3 has 16 residues. Germline V CDR1 and CDR2: SNHLY, FYNNEI. Trimming at V came to 4 bases and at J to 6 bases, leaving 13 bases not matched to a gene. This CDR3 is CASSGRRTGRGDGYTF. The CDR3 DNA follows: TGTGCCAGCAGTGGGCGACGGACAGGGCGCGGGGATGGCTACACCTTC.

The rearrangement joins TRBV3-1 to TRBJ2-2, with D unresolved. The CDR3 contains 15 residues. CDR1 LGHDT and CDR2 YNNKEL come from the germline V gene (reference sequence). Trimming removed 3 bases at V and 6 bases at J, with 14 bases between. CDR3 bases: TGTGCCAGCAGCCAGTCCCCCTACAGCGCCGGGGAGCTGTTTTTT. Encoded protein: CASSQSPYSAGELFF.

This clonotype was detected a few times. The chain joins TRBV5-1 to TRBJ2-1, with 8 positions matching TRBD1. Unmatched junction bases numbered 15, after V lost 4 bases and J lost 6 bases. The CDR3 has 17 residues. Germline CDR1 and CDR2: SGHRS and YFSETQ. This chain's CDR3 is CASSPSLLGQALNEQFF. In DNA, the CDR3 is TGCGCCAGCAGCCCTAGTCTTCTGGGACAGGCCCTCAATGAGCAGTTCTTC.

This sequence joins TRBV7-9 and TRBJ1-1; D not certain. The V gene lost 1 base and the J gene lost 7 bases, with 19 bases spanning the gap. This CDR3 contains 16 residues. Germline CDR1 SEHNR, CDR2 FQNEAQ (reference sequence). CDR3 amino acids: CASSLDATDGYSEAFF. Here the CDR3 DNA reads TGTGCCAGCAGCTTAGACGCAACGGACGGGTACAGTGAAGCTTTCTTT.

The chain is built from TRBV5-8 and TRBJ2-3; D may match TRBD1 or TRBD2 (6 bases each). The CDR3 contains 15 residues. Trimming left V 1 base short and J 5 bases short, with 14 bases between. Germline CDR1 and CDR2: SGHTS and YDEGEE. The CDR3 DNA follows: TGTGCCAGCAGCTTGTTTAGGGGGGTACGAGATACGCAGTATTTT. Protein product: CASSLFRGVRDTQYF.

This clonotype was detected many times. The chain carries TRBV9 and TRBJ2-1; no definite D call. The CDR3 consists of 12 residues. The germline V and J ends were trimmed by 0 bases and 6 bases, with 4 bases remaining between them. The germline gives CDR1 SGDLS, CDR2 YYNGEE. The CDR3 is CASSVEGNEQFF. The CDR3 DNA reads TGTGCCAGCAGCGTAGAGGGCAATGAGCAGTTCTTC.

This chain links TRBV2 with TRBJ2-1, with D uncertain. The germline V gene encodes CDR1 SNHLY and CDR2 FYNNEI. With 7 bases removed from V and 5 bases from J, the gap between germline ends came to 6 bases. The CDR3 runs to 11 residues. The CDR3: CASNLDNEQFF. As DNA, the CDR3 is TGTGCCAGCAATCTAGACAATGAGCAGTTCTTC.

This clonotype was found a few times. The V and J genes are TRBV20-1 and TRBJ1-1, with TRBD1 matching over 8 bases. Losses at the gene ends were 6 bases for V and 6 bases for J; bases not matched to a gene: 6. This CDR3 is built from 12 residues. Germline V gives CDR1 DFQATT, CDR2 SNEGSKA (reference sequence). For the CDR3, the DNA is TGCAGTGCCCCTGGACAGGGAGCTGAAGCTTTCTTT. Amino acids: CSAPGQGAEAFF.

This clonotype has more than one count but fewer than ten. Germline is not matched at one junction end, which may reflect a read error. This chain's CDR3 is CSIEIVQETQYF. DNA of the CDR3: TGCAGCATTGAAATCGTTCAAGAGACCCAGTACTTC. The chain links TRBV29-1 to TRBJ2-5, with D unclear. CDR1 and CDR2 (germline): SQVTM, ANQGSEA. CDR3 length: 12 amino acids. Variable domain in full (rest from reference TRBV29-1 and TRBJ2-5): SAVISQKPSRDICQRGTSLTIQCQVDSQVTMMFWYRQQPGQSLTLIATANQGSEATYESGFVIDKFPISRPNLTFSTLTVSNMSPEDSSIYLCSIEIVQETQYFGPGTRLLVL.

This clonotype appeared a single time. This rearrangement joins TRBV20-1 to TRBJ2-5, with a tentative D call TRBD1 (6 bases). The DNA end lines up better with TRBJ2-7; the J call may be wrong. Germline V gives CDR1 DFQATT, CDR2 SNEGSKA (reference sequence). The length of the CDR3 is 15 residues. The DNA for the CDR3 is TGCAGTGCTAGAACGGGCGGAACAGGGTACTACGAGCAGTACTTC. This encodes CSARTGGTGYYEQYF.

The genes are TRBV6-2 or TRBV6-3 and TRBJ2-7; TRBD1 is a possible D gene (5 bases). The CDR3 is made up of 16 amino acids. V was pared by 5 bases and J by 0 bases, with 17 bases between. The V gene's germline CDR1 is MNHEY and CDR2 SVGEGT. CDR3 DNA: TGTGCCAGCAGTATTCCCAGGACACGGAACTCCTACGAGCAGTACTTC. Its translation: CASSIPRTRNSYEQYF.

The chain has TRBV20-1 and TRBJ1-1; no firm D call. This CDR3 is 13 amino acids long. Germline V gene data show CDR1 as DFQATT and CDR2 as SNEGSKA (reference sequence). V lost 1 base and J 1 base, leaving 7 bases between the germline ends. The CDR3 spells CSARAPWNTEAFF. The CDR3 DNA is TGCAGTGCTAGAGCGCCGTGGAACACTGAAGCTTTCTTT.

The rearrangement links TRBV25-1 to TRBJ1-6; D gene unclear. The germline V gene has CDR1 MGHDK and CDR2 SYGVNS. The CDR3 is made up of 17 amino acids. The V and J ends lost 1 base and 1 base respectively, with 11 bases between them. The CDR3 nucleotides read TGTGCCAGCAGTGAATTTGCCAGGCGGTCCTATAATTCACCCCTCCACTTT. It specifies CASSEFARRSYNSPLHF.

The chain is built from TRBV10-3 and TRBJ2-1; D may match TRBD1 or TRBD2 (5 bases each). Deletions cut 4 bases from V and 5 bases from J, with 9 bases between. CDR3 length: 13 amino acids. Per germline, CDR1 ENHRY and CDR2 SYGVKD. The CDR3 loop reads CAISARGDNEQFF. CDR3 bases: TGTGCCATCAGTGCGAGGGGCGACAATGAGCAGTTCTTC.